The 21 T cell receptor beta chains given below trace back to one sample, sequenced in a study of persistence of HIV-infected CD4 T cells. The antigens these receptors bind are not known. The stimulus was an HIV-1 Gag 15-mer peptide pool, about 1 ug/peptide/mL. Responding CD4+ T cells were sorted by upregulation of both CD40 ligand and CD69. The immunoSEQ assay was version 4, run in survey mode. Measured with immunoSEQ multiplex PCR; TCRdb has only the in-frame clones, and not every one. The data contain tens of thousands of clones, 70% of them seen just once; the ten biggest clones take up more than 1.3%. The starting material was CD4+ T cells sorted from PBMCs after roughly 17-hour stimulation, obtained from a patient who received antiretroviral therapy. The receptors stem from an adult man with HIV who was CMV-seropositive.

This clone appeared a few times. This chain uses TRBV18 with TRBJ2-2; the match to TRBD1 covers 9 bases. CDR1 KGHSH and CDR2 LQKENI come from the germline V gene. This CDR3 is built from 16 residues. The V segment lost 6 bases and the J segment 0 bases; nucleotides outside the gene matches: 5. As DNA, the CDR3 is TGTGCCAGCTCTCTAGGGACAGGGCCGAACACCGGGGAGCTGTTTTTT. Amino acids: CASSLGTGPNTGELFF.

This clone has only one observation. The chain joins TRBV6-5 to TRBJ2-6, with TRBD2 as a possible D gene (6 bases). Germline V lookup: CDR1 MNHEY, CDR2 SVGAGI. The CDR3 totals 15 residues. Deletions cut 4 bases from V and 0 bases from J, with 7 bases between. CDR3 residues: CASSWGVSGANVLTF. For the CDR3, the DNA is TGTGCCAGCAGTTGGGGGGTCTCTGGGGCCAACGTCCTGACTTTC.

This sequence joins TRBV5-5 and TRBJ1-2, with D possibly matching TRBD1 (6 bases). The ends were cut back, 2 bases at V and 2 bases at J, with 13 bases in the middle. This CDR3 is built from 15 residues. CDR1 is SGHKS and CDR2 is YYEKEE in the germline V gene (reference sequence). The CDR3 nucleotides read TGTGCCAGCAGCTTTGGGGCACAGGGCAACTATGGCTACACCTTC. This translates into CASSFGAQGNYGYTF.

V gene TRBV2 combines with J gene TRBJ1-2; D possibly corresponds to TRBD1 (6 bases). The CDR3 runs 13 residues. Looked up from germline, CDR1 is SNHLY and CDR2 is FYNNEI. Trimming shortened V by 10 bases and J by 2 bases, and 14 bases separated the two germline ends. As DNA, the CDR3 is TGTGCCACCCGGGGGGGGCGCAACTATGGCTACACCTTC. Translation gives CATRGGRNYGYTF.

The chain recombines TRBV7-2 with TRBJ2-7; D unresolved. Germline CDR1 reads SGHTA; CDR2 reads FQGNSA. Trimming took off 5 bases at V and 0 bases at J, with 14 bases between the two ends. The CDR3 length is 15 residues. DNA of the CDR3: TGTGCCAGCAGCCAAAGTAGTGCAAGCTCCTACGAGCAGTACTTC. Its protein product is CASSQSSASSYEQYF.

DNA for the CDR3: TGTGCCAGCAGTTCCCCAGGGAAGGGCTACGAGCAGTACTTC. Translating it yields CASSSPGKGYEQYF. The rearrangement links TRBV28 to TRBJ2-7; a weak D match, TRBD1 (5 bases). V lost 4 bases and J 3 bases, leaving 13 bases between the germline ends. CDR1 and CDR2 (germline): MDHEN, SYDVKM. This CDR3 is 14 amino acids long.

The chain couples TRBV6-4 to TRBJ2-1; TRBD1 matches at 8 bases. The germline CDR1 and CDR2 sequences are MRHNA and SNTAGT. The CDR3 loop spans 14 amino acids. V shed 4 bases, J shed 9 bases, and the junction held 8 bases outside the gene matches. CDR3 sequence (DNA): TGTGCCAGCAGTGCTGGACAGGGAATGGGTGAGCAGTTCTTC. Its translation: CASSAGQGMGEQFF.

The table lists this clone with a count of one. This sequence joins TRBV6-1 and TRBJ1-2, with a tentative D call TRBD1 (5 bases). Germline values: CDR1 MNHNS, CDR2 SASEGT. This CDR3 has 12 residues. V was pared by 2 bases and J by 9 bases, with 10 bases between. The CDR3 spells CASSEQRGSYTF. CDR3 nucleotides: TGTGCCAGCAGTGAACAGCGGGGGAGCTACACCTTC.

This chain joins TRBV5-1 and TRBJ2-1; the match to TRBD2 covers 11 bases. V shed 5 bases, J shed 7 bases, and the junction held 5 bases outside the gene matches. Per the germline V gene, CDR1 is SGHRS and CDR2 is YFSETQ. The CDR3 contains 14 residues. Here the CDR3 reads CASSTSGGENEQFF. The CDR3 DNA sequence: TGCGCCAGCAGTACTAGCGGGGGTGAGAATGAGCAGTTCTTC.

This clone was recorded once. The chain couples TRBV7-9 to TRBJ2-7, with 8 bases that match TRBD2. CDR1 is SEHNR, CDR2 FQNEAQ, per germline (reference sequence). This CDR3 comprises 15 residues. The trim removed 3 bases at V and 3 bases at J, leaving 7 bases unmatched. The DNA for the CDR3 is TGTGCCAGCAGCTTTGATGCGGGGGGAAACTACGAGCAGTACTTC. It encodes CASSFDAGGNYEQYF.

In its sample, this clone was seen a few times. The chain is built from TRBV19 and TRBJ1-2; D unresolved. The CDR3 extends over 12 amino acids. The germline V gene encodes CDR1 LNHDA and CDR2 SQIVND (reference sequence). The germline V and J ends were trimmed by 11 bases and 5 bases, with 15 bases remaining between them. CDR3 residues: CADHNRPYGYTF. The CDR3, as DNA: TGTGCCGACCATAATAGACCTTATGGCTACACCTTC.

This rearrangement joins TRBV7-9 to TRBJ1-2; D perhaps matches TRBD1 (5 bases). Looked up from germline, CDR1 is SEHNR and CDR2 is FQNEAQ (reference sequence). The CDR3 extends over 18 amino acids. With 0 bases removed from V and 2 bases from J, the gap between germline ends came to 19 bases. CDR3 DNA sequence: TGTGCCAGCAGCTTAGCTGCCCGGGGCCTGGAGGGAAACTATGGCTACACCTTC. Amino acids: CASSLAARGLEGNYGYTF.

This chain uses TRBV5-1 with TRBJ2-4, with TRBD1 identical over 9 bases. This CDR3 region has 13 residues. The ends lost 4 bases at V and 7 bases at J; junction bases unmatched: 3. Per germline, CDR1 SGHRS and CDR2 YFSETQ. CDR3 nucleotide sequence: TGCGCCAGCAGCGCAGACAGGGGGAACATTCAGTACTTC. Encoded protein: CASSADRGNIQYF.

The chain is built from TRBV6-5 and TRBJ1-1; weak D call: TRBD1 (5 bases). This CDR3 contains 14 residues. The V gene's germline CDR1 is MNHEY and CDR2 SVGAGI. V gave up 7 bases and J gave up 4 bases, with 16 bases separating them. The CDR3 nucleotides read TGTGCCAGCACCCTCCCCGGGGGTTCCACTGAAGCTTTCTTT. It translates to CASTLPGGSTEAFF.

The chain carries TRBV4-1 and TRBJ1-5; 8 bases agree with TRBD1. With 2 bases clipped from V and 0 bases from J, the junction kept 6 bases outside the gene matches. Per the germline V gene, CDR1 is MGHRA and CDR2 is YSYEKL. This CDR3 spans 17 amino acids. The CDR3 bases are TGCGCCAGCAGCCAACGGACAGGGCCGAATAGCAATCAGCCCCAGCATTTT. This encodes CASSQRTGPNSNQPQHF.

The chain links TRBV5-1 to TRBJ2-5, with D tentatively TRBD1 or TRBD2 (5 bases each). The V end was cut by 5 bases, the J end by 3 bases, with 14 bases between. Germline lookup yields CDR1 SGHRS and CDR2 YFSETQ. This CDR3 is built from 14 residues. Here the CDR3 reads CASRGTPAEETQYF. CDR3 DNA sequence: TGCGCCAGCAGGGGGACCCCCGCTGAAGAGACCCAGTACTTC. Variable domain in full (rest from reference TRBV5-1 and TRBJ2-5): KAGVTQTPRYLIKTRGQQVTLSCSPISGHRSVSWYQQTPGQGLQFLFEYFSETQRNKGNFPGRFSGRQFSNSRSEMNVSTLELGDSALYLCASRGTPAEETQYFGPGTRLLVL.

J is TRBJ1-1 and V is TRBV2; no clear D gene. The CDR3 has 13 amino acids. Trimming took off 7 bases at V and 4 bases at J, with 13 bases between the two ends. Germline V lookup: CDR1 SNHLY, CDR2 FYNNEI. The CDR3 is CASKRKDGTEAFF. The CDR3 nucleotides are TGTGCCAGCAAGAGGAAGGATGGCACTGAAGCTTTCTTT.

J is TRBJ2-7 and V is TRBV6-5, with TRBD2 matching 7 bases. Germline-derived CDR1 and CDR2 are MNHEY and SVGAGI. Trimming at V came to 2 bases and at J to 0 bases, leaving 4 bases not matched to a gene. The CDR3 extends over 15 amino acids. In nucleotides, the CDR3 is TGTGCCAGCAGTTACGGGGGGGGGAACTCCTACGAGCAGTACTTC. Translated, it gives CASSYGGGNSYEQYF.

Relative to its sample, this clone is large. The chain recombines TRBV3-1 (or the pseudogene TRBV3-2) with TRBJ1-2, with D possibly TRBD1 on 6 matching bases. The CDR3 spans 14 residues. Germline CDR1 reads LGHDT; CDR2 reads YNNKEL (reference sequence). The ends were cut back, 6 bases at V and 6 bases at J, with 17 bases in the middle. DNA of the CDR3: TGTGCCAGCAGTCAGACAGGCACCGGGGATGGCTACACCTTC. Encoded protein: CASSQTGTGDGYTF.

This clone was detected only once. In DNA, the CDR3 is TGTGCCAGCTCTCTTGGTTTGGGCAATCAGCCCCAGCATTTT. Protein sequence: CASSLGLGNQPQHF. The rearrangement joins TRBV2 to TRBJ1-5, with D unresolved. CDR3 size: 14 residues. Per the germline V gene, CDR1 is SNHLY and CDR2 is FYNNEI. V was pared by 8 bases and J by 2 bases, with 13 bases between.

The J gene is TRBJ2-7, the V gene TRBV2, with D possibly TRBD2 on 6 matching bases. The CDR3 loop spans 13 amino acids. Per the germline V gene, CDR1 is SNHLY and CDR2 is FYNNEI. V was cut by 1 base and J by 6 bases, with 10 bases left in between. DNA for the CDR3: TGTGCCAGCAGTGAAGTGTTGGGGGGCGAGCAGTACTTC. It translates to CASSEVLGGEQYF.